This T cell receptor beta chain was identified in a study of T cell responses to AZD1222 COVID-19 vaccine. Whole-study findings and limits: Among the donors, most were white British and more were female, and clonal diversity was possibly underestimated. In the spike-specific TCR repertoire, nearly half reportedly target unmutated variant regions.

V was clipped by 5 bases and J by 2 bases, with 12 bases between them. Germline CDR1 is LNHDA and CDR2 is SQIVND (reference sequence). The CDR3 runs 14 residues. Concerning this clone: Antigen unknown.

Data came from immunoSEQ multiplex PCR; TCRdb stores just in-frame clones and leaves some out. The sample carries 120,000 to 150,000 clones, about 89% recorded once. The clonotype comes from an adult in good health. The genes are TRBV19 and TRBJ1-2, with D maybe TRBD1 (5 bases). The sample in question was peripheral blood, obtained on day 0 of MenACWY control vaccination. CDR3 residues: CASSPLRGNYGYTF. DNA of the CDR3: TGTGCCAGTAGTCCTCTACGGGGGAACTATGGCTACACCTTC. Supplemented by reference TRBV19 and TRBJ1-2, the full variable domain reads DGGITQSPKYLFRKEGQNVTLSCEQNLNHDAMYWYRQDPGQGLRLIYYSQIVNDFQKGDIAEGYSVSREKKESFPLTVTSAQKNPTAFYLCASSPLRGNYGYTFGSGTRLTVV.